A selection of T cell receptor beta chains follows, all from one sample in a study of CD8 T cells in Susac syndrome. TCRdb redid the calling of the immunoSEQ multiplex PCR reads with MiXCR, one entry per CDR3 protein. The sample records 45,000 to 55,000 distinct CDR3 sequences, 93% being singletons. The sequencing input was CD8+ T cells from PBMCs. The receptor source for this set is a human donor in good health. The CDR3 runs from the conserved cysteine through the conserved F or W. The D gene is left open where the match is weak. Part of the rows lack a size; the others show once, few, many or a class for expanded clones.

. | TRBJ2-1 | TRBV9 | . | TGTGCCAGCAGCGTAGGTATAGATGAGCAGTTCTTC | CASSVGIDEQFF
. | TRBJ2-4 | TRBV27 | . | TGTGCCAGCAGTTCCCAAGCCAAAAACATTCAGTACTTC | CASSSQAKNIQYF
. | TRBJ1-1 | TRBV4-1 | . | TGCGCCAGCAGCAAGGGAGGACTCAATATGAACACTGAAGCTTTCTTT | CASSKGGLNMNTEAFF
. | TRBJ1-1 | TRBV18 | . | TGTGCCAGCTCACCGGCGGACTTCCTGAACACTGAAGCTTTCTTT | CASSPADFLNTEAFF
. | TRBJ2-3 | TRBV29-1 | . | TGCAGCGTTGAAGGGCACACCCGCACAGATACGCAGTATTTT | CSVEGHTRTDTQYF
once | TRBJ2-7 | TRBV29-1 | . | TGCAGCGTTGAAGGGGGCGGCTCCTACGAGCAGTACTTC | CSVEGGGSYEQYF
. | TRBJ2-7 | TRBV29-1 | TRBD1 | TGCAGCGTTGAGTTGCGGGACAGGGGAGACTACGAGCAGTACTTC | CSVELRDRGDYEQYF
. | TRBJ2-2 | TRBV6-5 | . | TGTGCCAGTGCAGGGGTGAACACCGGGGAGCTGTTTTTT | CASAGVNTGELFF
. | TRBJ1-1 | TRBV5-1 | . | TGCGCCAGCAGCCCACTAGGGGGAGAAGCTGAAGCTTTCTTT | CASSPLGGEAEAFF
. | TRBJ2-7 | TRBV2 | . | TGTGCCTCCGAGGGCAGGGAGGTTATTCACTACGAGCAGTACTTC | CASEGREVIHYEQYF
. | TRBJ2-2 | TRBV30 | . | TGTGCCTGGAGTGTAGGAAGGGCGGACACCGGGGAGCTGTTTTTT | CAWSVGRADTGELFF
. | TRBJ2-1 | TRBV29-1 | . | TGCAGCGTTGAAGATAGTGGCAGTGAGCAGTTCTTC | CSVEDSGSEQFF
. | TRBJ2-7 | TRBV21-1 | . | TGTGCCAGCAGCAAGCCCTGGGGGGGAACCTACGAGCAGTACTTC | CASSKPWGGTYEQYF
. | TRBJ2-7 | TRBV4-1 | TRBD1 | TGCGCCAGCAGTCTGAGGGCCGACAGGGGAGAAAAGTACTTC | CASSLRADRGEKYF
. | TRBJ1-2 | TRBV7-8 | . | TGTGTCAGCAGCTTAGCGGCCGACAGAATTGTCTATGGCTACACCTTC | CVSSLAADRIVYGYTF
. | TRBJ2-7 | TRBV5-1 | . | TGCGCCAGCACCATACCCGGGGGCATTATAATCTACGAGCAGTACTTC | CASTIPGGIIIYEQYF
. | TRBJ1-5 | TRBV19 | . | TGTGCCAGTAGTATAAGCAACCCGTGGGATCAGCCCCAGCATTTT | CASSISNPWDQPQHF
. | TRBJ2-1 | TRBV29-1 | . | TGCAGCGTTGTCCTGTGGAATGAGCAGTTCTTC | CSVVLWNEQFF